This TCR beta chain was captured by sequencing in a study of blood T cells in healthy people across ages. The use of a sample-barcoded 5' primer and a J-beta primer mix characterized a second PCR of about 7 to 12 cycles. TCRdb fed the 5' RACE reads into MiXCR, producing one record per CDR3 protein. The data show over 600,000 distinct CDR3 sequences, with about half seen just once and over 15% held by the top ten. Study findings and constraints: Getting older went along with TCR beta diversity per million T cells dropping roughly linearly.

Germline V gene sequence: CDR1 DFQATT, CDR2 SNEGSKA (reference sequence). V was clipped by 4 bases and J by 2 bases; unmatched bases: 5. The CDR3 is made up of 15 amino acids. This clonotype has at least ten counts. Its specificity is unknown. Source material: blood. The chain recombines TRBV20-1 with TRBJ2-3; 11 nucleotides match TRBD2. The receptor was isolated from a man older than 75 in good health. The CDR3: CSATRLAGYTDTQYF. In DNA form, the CDR3 reads TGCAGTGCTACCAGACTAGCGGGATACACAGATACGCAGTATTTT.